A selection of T cell receptor beta chains follows, all from one sample in a study of blood T cell repertoires in COVID-19. Sequencing used immunoSEQ multiplex PCR; TCRdb keeps in-frame clones, though not all of them. This table has 200,000 to 250,000 clones, roughly 85% appearing once. The sample comprised peripheral blood. The receptor source for this set is a man aged 25 to 40 who had recovered from COVID-19. The CDR3 runs from the conserved cysteine through the conserved F or W. Fields, in order: clone size, V gene, J gene, D gene, CDR3 DNA, CDR3 protein. D genes are given only for firm matches. Rows give clone size only sometimes, using once, few, many, or a class for an expanded clone.

clone size: once; V gene: TRBV5-6; J gene: TRBJ2-1; D gene: NA; CDR3 DNA: TGTGCCAGCAGCTTGGGGGGCGGCCCTCCCTCCTACAATGAGCAGTTCTTC; CDR3 protein: CASSLGGGPPSYNEQFF
clone size: NA; V gene: TRBV10-3; J gene: TRBJ2-1; D gene: NA; CDR3 DNA: TGTGCCATCAGTAAACAGGGAAATGAGCAGTTCTTC; CDR3 protein: CAISKQGNEQFF
clone size: NA; V gene: TRBV6-5; J gene: TRBJ2-3; D gene: TRBD2; CDR3 DNA: TGTGCCACCTTCCCGGGACTAGTCACAGATACGCAGTATTTT; CDR3 protein: CATFPGLVTDTQYF
clone size: few; V gene: TRBV5-3; J gene: TRBJ1-6; D gene: TRBD1; CDR3 DNA: TGTGCCAGAAGCTTGAGGGGACAGGGGTGTTGGAATTCACCCCTCCACTTT; CDR3 protein: CARSLRGQGCWNSPLHF
clone size: once; V gene: TRBV6-1; J gene: TRBJ2-1; D gene: TRBD2; CDR3 DNA: TGTGCCAGCAGTGAATTAACTAGCGGTGACAATGAGCAGTTCTTC; CDR3 protein: CASSELTSGDNEQFF
clone size: NA; V gene: TRBV4-3; J gene: TRBJ1-2; D gene: TRBD1; CDR3 DNA: TGCGCCAGCAGCCAGGACCAGGGGGGTCGTGGCTACACCTTC; CDR3 protein: CASSQDQGGRGYTF
clone size: NA; V gene: TRBV6-5; J gene: TRBJ1-4; D gene: NA; CDR3 DNA: TGTGCCAGCAGAAGGGACATTAATGAAAAACTGTTTTTT; CDR3 protein: CASRRDINEKLFF
clone size: NA; V gene: TRBV4-2; J gene: TRBJ1-1; D gene: NA; CDR3 DNA: TGTGCCAGCAGCCTATCCAGGGGCATGAACACTGAAGCTTTCTTT; CDR3 protein: CASSLSRGMNTEAFF
clone size: NA; V gene: TRBV19; J gene: TRBJ1-1; D gene: TRBD1; CDR3 DNA: TGTGCCAGTAGCACCACAGGGGACACTGAAGCTTTCTTT; CDR3 protein: CASSTTGDTEAFF
clone size: NA; V gene: TRBV2; J gene: TRBJ1-1; D gene: NA; CDR3 DNA: TGTGCCAGCGCATACGAGACTGAAGCTTTCTTT; CDR3 protein: CASAYETEAFF
clone size: once; V gene: TRBV18; J gene: TRBJ2-6; D gene: NA; CDR3 DNA: TGTGCCAGCTCACCCGAGCGAAGGGGCCCTAAGGCCAACGTCCTGACTTTC; CDR3 protein: CASSPERRGPKANVLTF
clone size: NA; V gene: TRBV5-1; J gene: TRBJ2-7; D gene: TRBD1; CDR3 DNA: TGCGCCAGCAGCACTACCGGGACAGGCACCTACGAGCAGTACTTC; CDR3 protein: CASSTTGTGTYEQYF
clone size: NA; V gene: TRBV19; J gene: TRBJ2-7; D gene: NA; CDR3 DNA: TGTGCCAGTAGCGCAACAGGGCTATACGAGCAGTACTTC; CDR3 protein: CASSATGLYEQYF
clone size: NA; V gene: TRBV19; J gene: TRBJ2-5; D gene: NA; CDR3 DNA: TGTGCCAGTAGTCCCGGGACACGGGCTTGGGAGACCCAGTACTTC; CDR3 protein: CASSPGTRAWETQYF
clone size: few; V gene: TRBV14; J gene: TRBJ2-7; D gene: TRBD1; CDR3 DNA: TGTGCCAGCGCCACCGGACAGGGCCTCGAGCAGTACTTC; CDR3 protein: CASATGQGLEQYF
clone size: NA; V gene: TRBV3-1/TRBV3-2; J gene: TRBJ1-2; D gene: TRBD1; CDR3 DNA: TGTGCCAGCAGCCCTAGGCAGGGGGCCTATGGCTACACCTTC; CDR3 protein: CASSPRQGAYGYTF
clone size: NA; V gene: TRBV6-5; J gene: TRBJ1-4; D gene: TRBD1; CDR3 DNA: TGTGCCAGCAGGAAACAGGGGGCGGCTAATGAAAAACTGTTTTTT; CDR3 protein: CASRKQGAANEKLFF
clone size: NA; V gene: TRBV7-2; J gene: TRBJ2-6; D gene: NA; CDR3 DNA: TGTGCCAGCAGCTTAGAGGGAGCCCGAGCGGGGGCCAACGTCCTGACTTTC; CDR3 protein: CASSLEGARAGANVLTF
clone size: NA; V gene: TRBV11-2; J gene: TRBJ1-5; D gene: TRBD1; CDR3 DNA: TGTGCCAGCAGCTTGGGCAGGGGGACCCAGCCCCAGCATTTT; CDR3 protein: CASSLGRGTQPQHF
clone size: NA; V gene: TRBV4-1; J gene: TRBJ1-2; D gene: NA; CDR3 DNA: TGCGCCAGCAGCCAAGATTTGGCCGGGAAAGCTGGCTACACCTTC; CDR3 protein: CASSQDLAGKAGYTF
clone size: NA; V gene: TRBV6-5; J gene: TRBJ1-6; D gene: NA; CDR3 DNA: TGTGCCAGCAGTTACGATCAGGGATATAATTCACCCCTCCACTTT; CDR3 protein: CASSYDQGYNSPLHF
clone size: NA; V gene: TRBV3-1/TRBV3-2; J gene: TRBJ1-2; D gene: NA; CDR3 DNA: TGTGCCAGCAGCTCAGACTACGGACAGCCGCGCTACACCTTC; CDR3 protein: CASSSDYGQPRYTF
clone size: few; V gene: TRBV5-1; J gene: TRBJ2-7; D gene: TRBD1; CDR3 DNA: TGCGCCAGCAGTCAGCCGGGACAGGGGGTGAACGAGCAGTACTTC; CDR3 protein: CASSQPGQGVNEQYF
clone size: NA; V gene: TRBV29-1; J gene: TRBJ2-7; D gene: TRBD1; CDR3 DNA: TGCAGCGTTGAATCGGACAGGGGGTCCGAGCAGTACTTC; CDR3 protein: CSVESDRGSEQYF
clone size: NA; V gene: TRBV19; J gene: TRBJ2-3; D gene: TRBD2; CDR3 DNA: TGTGCCAGTAGTCTACAGACAAGCGGGGGGTCACGTCCTACAGATACGCAGTATTTT; CDR3 protein: CASSLQTSGGSRPTDTQYF
clone size: once; V gene: TRBV27; J gene: TRBJ1-2; D gene: NA; CDR3 DNA: TGTGCCAGCAGTGATCTGGGGGGGGATCACTATGGCTACACCTTC; CDR3 protein: CASSDLGGDHYGYTF
clone size: once; V gene: TRBV18; J gene: TRBJ2-3; D gene: TRBD1; CDR3 DNA: TGTGCCAGCTCCCACACGTACAGGGGAAGGGGAGATACGCAGTATTTT; CDR3 protein: CASSHTYRGRGDTQYF
clone size: NA; V gene: TRBV3-1/TRBV3-2; J gene: TRBJ2-5; D gene: TRBD1; CDR3 DNA: TGTGCCAGCAGCCAAGAGTGGACAGGGGGTACCCAGTACTTC; CDR3 protein: CASSQEWTGGTQYF
clone size: NA; V gene: TRBV5-8; J gene: TRBJ1-1; D gene: NA; CDR3 DNA: TGTGCCAGCAGCTCTGACAGAATGGCAATGAACACTGAAGCTTTCTTT; CDR3 protein: CASSSDRMAMNTEAFF
clone size: many; V gene: TRBV6-5; J gene: TRBJ1-5; D gene: NA; CDR3 DNA: TGTGCCAGCAGCGGGGGGGGAGTTAAGCAGCCCCAGCATTTT; CDR3 protein: CASSGGGVKQPQHF
clone size: NA; V gene: TRBV3-1/TRBV3-2; J gene: TRBJ2-2; D gene: TRBD1; CDR3 DNA: TGTGCCAGCAGCCCCCGGGACAGGAACACCGGGGAGCTGTTTTTT; CDR3 protein: CASSPRDRNTGELFF
clone size: NA; V gene: TRBV6-5; J gene: TRBJ2-7; D gene: NA; CDR3 DNA: TGTGCCAGCGGCAGGGAATTTACCTACGAGCAGTACTTC; CDR3 protein: CASGREFTYEQYF
clone size: few; V gene: TRBV19; J gene: TRBJ1-2; D gene: NA; CDR3 DNA: TGTGCCAGTATATCGGCTGCCCTTACTCCGGGAGGGTATGGCTACACCTTC; CDR3 protein: CASISAALTPGGYGYTF
clone size: NA; V gene: TRBV6-5; J gene: TRBJ2-7; D gene: TRBD2; CDR3 DNA: TGTGCCAGCAGTCCCCGGACGGGGGGGCCGGGCGAGCAGTACTTC; CDR3 protein: CASSPRTGGPGEQYF
clone size: NA; V gene: TRBV4-1; J gene: TRBJ2-3; D gene: NA; CDR3 DNA: TGCGCCAGCAGCCGCGCCCTAGCGTCTAGCACAGATACGCAGTATTTT; CDR3 protein: CASSRALASSTDTQYF
clone size: NA; V gene: TRBV19; J gene: TRBJ2-7; D gene: TRBD1; CDR3 DNA: TGTGCCAGTACCCAAGCACCCGGGACAGCCTACGAGCAGTACTTC; CDR3 protein: CASTQAPGTAYEQYF
clone size: NA; V gene: TRBV19; J gene: TRBJ1-1; D gene: NA; CDR3 DNA: TGTGCCAGTAGTATAGACAGGGGTCTGAACACTGAAGCTTTCTTT; CDR3 protein: CASSIDRGLNTEAFF
clone size: once; V gene: TRBV10-3; J gene: TRBJ2-3; D gene: TRBD2; CDR3 DNA: TGTGCCTCAGGCGGGAGCAGCACAGATACGCAGTATTTT; CDR3 protein: CASGGSSTDTQYF
clone size: NA; V gene: TRBV30; J gene: TRBJ2-3; D gene: TRBD2; CDR3 DNA: TGTGCCTGGACTCCTGGGACTATAAGCACAGATACGCAGTATTTT; CDR3 protein: CAWTPGTISTDTQYF
clone size: NA; V gene: TRBV19; J gene: TRBJ2-7; D gene: NA; CDR3 DNA: TGTGCCAGTAGTCTCTGGGACAAATACGAGCAGTACTTC; CDR3 protein: CASSLWDKYEQYF
clone size: NA; V gene: TRBV5-1; J gene: TRBJ2-5; D gene: TRBD1; CDR3 DNA: TGCGCCAGCAGCTTTGGGGGACAGGAAGAGACCCAGTACTTC; CDR3 protein: CASSFGGQEETQYF
clone size: NA; V gene: TRBV5-1; J gene: TRBJ1-2; D gene: NA; CDR3 DNA: TGCGCCAGCAGCCCCAGGGGTGGGGGCTACACCTTC; CDR3 protein: CASSPRGGGYTF
clone size: NA; V gene: TRBV3-1/TRBV3-2; J gene: TRBJ1-6; D gene: NA; CDR3 DNA: TGTGCCAGCTCACCGAGCTCCTATAATTCACCCCTCCACTTT; CDR3 protein: CASSPSSYNSPLHF
clone size: once; V gene: TRBV11-2; J gene: TRBJ1-2; D gene: TRBD1; CDR3 DNA: TGTGCCAGCAGCTTAGGGCAGAGGACAGGGGTCTATGGCTACACCTTC; CDR3 protein: CASSLGQRTGVYGYTF
clone size: NA; V gene: TRBV6-1; J gene: TRBJ2-7; D gene: NA; CDR3 DNA: TGTGCCAGCAGTGAAGCTCATCCCCAAACCGGTTACGAGCAGTACTTC; CDR3 protein: CASSEAHPQTGYEQYF
clone size: NA; V gene: TRBV6-5; J gene: TRBJ2-3; D gene: TRBD2; CDR3 DNA: TGTGCCAGTGTCCGGCTAGCGGGGGAGTATACGCAGTATTTT; CDR3 protein: CASVRLAGEYTQYF
clone size: NA; V gene: TRBV6-2/TRBV6-3; J gene: TRBJ2-5; D gene: TRBD1; CDR3 DNA: TGTGCCAGCAGTTCGGGACAGGGGCCCGAGACCCAGTACTTC; CDR3 protein: CASSSGQGPETQYF
clone size: NA; V gene: TRBV19; J gene: TRBJ2-3; D gene: TRBD2; CDR3 DNA: TGTGCCAGTAGTATTATCCTCCCGGGACTAGCGGCCGTGGTGGGCACAGATACGCAGTATTTT; CDR3 protein: CASSIILPGLAAVVGTDTQYF
clone size: NA; V gene: TRBV29-1; J gene: TRBJ1-1; D gene: TRBD1; CDR3 DNA: TGCAGCAACAGGGGGCTGGACACTGAAGCTTTCTTT; CDR3 protein: CSNRGLDTEAFF
clone size: NA; V gene: TRBV6-4; J gene: TRBJ1-1; D gene: TRBD1; CDR3 DNA: TGTGCCAGCAGTCCGGACAGGGCGAGCACTGAAGCTTTCTTT; CDR3 protein: CASSPDRASTEAFF
clone size: NA; V gene: TRBV29-1; J gene: TRBJ2-2; D gene: TRBD2; CDR3 DNA: TGCAGCGTTGCCCCTGTGGGGCTAGCGGGGGGTACTGGGGAGCTGTTTTTT; CDR3 protein: CSVAPVGLAGGTGELFF
clone size: once; V gene: TRBV2; J gene: TRBJ2-4; D gene: TRBD1; CDR3 DNA: TGTGCCATTACAGGGGGCGCATCGGACATTCAGTACTTC; CDR3 protein: CAITGGASDIQYF
clone size: once; V gene: TRBV4-2; J gene: TRBJ1-5; D gene: NA; CDR3 DNA: TGTGCCAGCAGCCGCGTAGGGGTCCGGGGGAGTCAGCCCCAGCATTTT; CDR3 protein: CASSRVGVRGSQPQHF
clone size: NA; V gene: TRBV21-1; J gene: TRBJ2-3; D gene: NA; CDR3 DNA: TGTGCCAGCAGCAAAAGGAGTCCCTTTACAGATACGCAGTATTTT; CDR3 protein: CASSKRSPFTDTQYF
clone size: NA; V gene: TRBV10-1; J gene: TRBJ1-2; D gene: NA; CDR3 DNA: TGCGCCAGCAGATCAGGCAGAAACTATGGCTACACCTTC; CDR3 protein: CASRSGRNYGYTF
clone size: NA; V gene: TRBV6-5; J gene: TRBJ2-3; D gene: NA; CDR3 DNA: TGTGCCAGCAGTTCCAGGGGGGCAGATACGCAGTATTTT; CDR3 protein: CASSSRGADTQYF